Listed below are T cell receptor beta chains from one sample, sequenced in a study of identical twins. TCRdb reanalysed the 5' RACE reads using MiXCR and keeps one entry per CDR3 protein. The data show about 1.7 million distinct CDR3 sequences, around 33% seen once. Material for sequencing was cord blood. All receptors come from a newborn girl in good health. CDR3s include the opening cysteine and the closing phenylalanine or tryptophan. D genes are given only for firm matches. Size tells how often a clone was seen (once, few, many) or the class of an expanded clone, and some rows leave it out.

V gene	J gene	D gene	clone size	CDR3 DNA	CDR3 protein
TRBV10-3	TRBJ1-2	TRBD1	many	TGTGCCATCAGAAGAGGGACAGGGTATGGCTACACCTTC	CAIRRGTGYGYTF
TRBV6-5	TRBJ2-3	TRBD2	NA	TGTGCCAGCAGTTACACGCGGGAGGCCACAGATACGCAGTATTTT	CASSYTREATDTQYF
TRBV6-1	TRBJ2-5	NA	NA	TGTGCCAGCAAATTCGGTGAGCAGTACTTC	CASKFGEQYF
TRBV28	TRBJ2-1	NA	few	TGTGCCAGCAGTTTAAGACTGATGGGGCAGTTCTTC	CASSLRLMGQFF
TRBV3-1	TRBJ2-7	TRBD2	many	TGTGCCAGCAGCTATCTAGCGGGAGGCTACGAGCAGTACTTC	CASSYLAGGYEQYF
TRBV27	TRBJ1-1	NA	NA	TGTGCCAGCAGTTCCTACCTAATCCGGGACACGGACACTGAAGCTTTCTTT	CASSSYLIRDTDTEAFF
TRBV6-5	TRBJ2-7	TRBD2	NA	TGTGCCAGCAGCCTACTAGCGACGGAGGCTACCTACGAGCAGTACTTC	CASSLLATEATYEQYF
TRBV4-2	TRBJ2-3	TRBD2	few	TGTGCCAGCGGGGGGGTAGGGACAGATACGCAGTATTTT	CASGGVGTDTQYF
TRBV25-1	TRBJ2-4	NA	NA	TGTGCCAGCAGTGAATATGGCCTTTTAGCCAAAAACATTCAGTACTTC	CASSEYGLLAKNIQYF
TRBV11-1	TRBJ2-1	TRBD2	NA	TGTGCCAGCAGCAACAGAGCCTACTCAGCGGGAGGGGTCAGCTCCTACAATGAGCAGTTCTTC	CASSNRAYSAGGVSSYNEQFF
TRBV6-2/TRBV6-3	TRBJ1-2	NA	few	TGTGCCAGCAGTTACCTCCAGGGAGTCTATGGCTACACCTTC	CASSYLQGVYGYTF
TRBV11-2	TRBJ2-7	TRBD1	NA	TGTGCCAGCAGCCCGAACAGGGGCCACTACGAGCAGTACTTC	CASSPNRGHYEQYF
TRBV7-2	TRBJ1-2	NA	NA	TGTGCCAGCAGCTTAGTGGTACGGAGGGCCCATGGCTACACCTTC	CASSLVVRRAHGYTF
TRBV6-1	TRBJ2-5	NA	few	TGTGCCAGCAGTGTTGGGGTACTACGGGAGACCCAGTACTTC	CASSVGVLRETQYF
TRBV9	TRBJ2-1	NA	few	TGTGCCAGCAGCGTAGATGGGCCCCTATCCTACAATGAGCAGTTCTTC	CASSVDGPLSYNEQFF
TRBV7-9	TRBJ2-3	NA	few	TGTGCCAGCGGTCCGCGAGGGACGGGCACAGATACGCAGTATTTT	CASGPRGTGTDTQYF
TRBV14	TRBJ1-1	TRBD1	NA	TGTGCCAGCAGCCAGGCCCGATCGACAGGGGAAGCTTTCTTT	CASSQARSTGEAFF
TRBV4-1	TRBJ2-1	NA	few	TGCGCCAGCAGCCAGGTTAGCCGGGGTGAGCAGTTCTTC	CASSQVSRGEQFF
TRBV11-3	TRBJ2-7	NA	NA	TGTGCCAGCAGCTTTCCCGCGGCTAGCCCCTACGAGCAGTACTTC	CASSFPAASPYEQYF
TRBV12-3/TRBV12-4	TRBJ2-7	NA	NA	TGTGCCAGCAGTTTGGTAAATCGGTTCTTTGGCAGGAACCCCTACGAGCAGTACTTC	CASSLVNRFFGRNPYEQYF
TRBV2	TRBJ1-1	NA	NA	TGTGCCAGCAGTGAAGGGGGCAGGGGGAACACTGAAGCTTTCTTT	CASSEGGRGNTEAFF
TRBV4-2	TRBJ2-1	TRBD2	many	TGTGCCAGCAGCCCCCCCGGGACTAGTCGATGGAATGAGCAGTTCTTC	CASSPPGTSRWNEQFF
TRBV20-1	TRBJ2-7	NA	NA	TGCAGTGCGCAGGGGGCTAGCGGGTCGGAAGAGCAGTACTTC	CSAQGASGSEEQYF
TRBV5-1	TRBJ2-3	TRBD2	NA	TGCGCCAGCAGCTTGGGGAGGCTAGCGGGCCTTAGCACAGATACGCAGTATTTT	CASSLGRLAGLSTDTQYF
TRBV27	TRBJ2-2	TRBD2	NA	TGTGCCAGCAGTTTATGGATGGGAGGGACTAGCGTCGGCGGGGAGCTGTTTTTT	CASSLWMGGTSVGGELFF
TRBV4-1	TRBJ2-5	TRBD2	NA	TGCGCCAGCAGCCAAAGGTTCCTAGCGGGGGTTGGAGAGACCCAGTACTTC	CASSQRFLAGVGETQYF
TRBV20-1	TRBJ1-2	TRBD1	NA	TGCAGTGCGGGACAGGGGGAGGGCTACACCTTC	CSAGQGEGYTF
TRBV27	TRBJ2-1	NA	NA	TGTGCCAACCCTCCGACGGGGAATGAGCAGTTCTTC	CANPPTGNEQFF
TRBV20-1	TRBJ1-5	NA	NA	TGCAGTGCTAGAGATGGGAAGGGCGGTCAGCCCCAGCATTTT	CSARDGKGGQPQHF
TRBV6-5	TRBJ2-2	NA	NA	TGTGCCAGCAGTTACTCGGGACATGATCACACCGGGGAGCTGTTTTTT	CASSYSGHDHTGELFF
TRBV3-1	TRBJ1-2	TRBD1	NA	TGTGCCAGCAGCCAAGATAACAGGGGCGGGCACACCTTC	CASSQDNRGGHTF
TRBV6-1	TRBJ2-1	TRBD2	NA	TGTGCCAGCAGGCCGGGACTAGACCACAATGAGCAGTTCTTC	CASRPGLDHNEQFF
TRBV7-9	TRBJ1-2	NA	NA	TGTGCCAGCAGCGCGAACGGGAGGTCGAGCTATGGCTACACCTTC	CASSANGRSSYGYTF
TRBV28	TRBJ2-7	TRBD2	NA	TGTGCCAGCAGTTCCGCCGGGACTAGCGTTTACGAGCAGTACTTC	CASSSAGTSVYEQYF
TRBV19	TRBJ2-1	NA	NA	TGTGCCAGTAGTATAGGCAGGGGCTCCTACAATGAGCAGTTCTTC	CASSIGRGSYNEQFF
TRBV28	TRBJ2-1	NA	NA	TGTGCCAGCAGCTTCCCCTTTGGTGAGCAGTTCTTC	CASSFPFGEQFF
TRBV28	TRBJ2-7	NA	NA	TGTGCCAGCATCGGCCTGGTCAACCTGTCCTACGAGCAGTACTTC	CASIGLVNLSYEQYF
TRBV4-1	TRBJ2-6	NA	few	TGCGCCAGCAGCCAGTTTGGCTCTGGGGCCAACGTCCTGACTTTC	CASSQFGSGANVLTF
TRBV28	TRBJ2-3	NA	NA	TGTGCCAGCAGCCGCGACAGGGAGGAAGCAGATACGCAGTATTTT	CASSRDREEADTQYF
TRBV4-2	TRBJ2-5	TRBD2	NA	TGTGCCAGCAGCCAAAGGGACTATCCCCAAGAGACCCAGTACTTC	CASSQRDYPQETQYF
TRBV20-1	TRBJ2-7	NA	NA	TGCAGTGCTGGCCGGGCGGGCCTTTACAATGAGCAGTACTTC	CSAGRAGLYNEQYF
TRBV7-2	TRBJ1-2	NA	few	TGTGCCAGCAGCTTCGCTGCAGATGGCTATGGCTACACCTTC	CASSFAADGYGYTF
TRBV18	TRBJ2-1	TRBD2	few	TGTGCCAGCTCACCACGAAAAAGGGGGCCGGGACTAGCGGGCCGCTACAATGAGCAGTTCTTC	CASSPRKRGPGLAGRYNEQFF
TRBV7-9	TRBJ2-5	TRBD2	NA	TGTGCCAGCAGCGTCAATAGCGGGAGGGTGGAGACCCAGTACTTC	CASSVNSGRVETQYF
TRBV6-4	TRBJ1-5	TRBD1	NA	TGTGCCAGCAGTGAAGACAGGGAGTTAAATTATAGCAATCAGCCCCAGCATTTT	CASSEDRELNYSNQPQHF
TRBV20-1	TRBJ1-4	NA	NA	TGCAGTGCTAGTAGGGGGGTTGCTGAAAAACTGTTTTTT	CSASRGVAEKLFF
TRBV11-2	TRBJ2-1	NA	NA	TGTGCCAGCAGCTTAGTCGATCCAAGCCCGGCAGAGGAGCAGTTCTTC	CASSLVDPSPAEEQFF
TRBV5-5	TRBJ2-5	TRBD2	NA	TGTGCCAGCAGTCTCACCGGACTAGCATCGTCAGAGACCCAGTACTTC	CASSLTGLASSETQYF
TRBV20-1	TRBJ2-7	NA	few	TGCAGTGCCTCCAGGGACGAGCAGTACTTC	CSASRDEQYF
TRBV27	TRBJ1-5	NA	few	TGTGCCAGCAGTTTTTCGAGGGGAGGGAATCAGCCCCAGCATTTT	CASSFSRGGNQPQHF